This TCR beta chain stems from a study of blood T cell repertoires in COVID-19. Study-level background: From the United States, Italy and Spain came samples of acute and convalescent COVID-19. In each case, the material was cDNA or gDNA derived from T cells, B-cell-depleted T cells, or PBMCs.

Data came from immunoSEQ multiplex PCR; TCRdb stores just in-frame clones and leaves some out. The table lists approximately 210,000 clones, 84% of them singletons. The CDR3 runs 17 residues. The V gene's germline CDR1 is SGHKS and CDR2 YYEKEE (reference sequence). V lost 4 bases and J 9 bases, leaving 26 bases between the germline ends. The clonotype was recovered from a man under 40 with active or convalescent COVID-19. The sequenced sample consisted of peripheral blood. The gene calls are TRBV5-5 and TRBJ2-1; tentatively, D is TRBD1 (5 bases). Here the CDR3 reads CASSDTGLYGSNREQFF. CDR3 nucleotide sequence: TGTGCCAGCAGCGATACAGGTCTATACGGGTCAAATCGTGAGCAGTTCTTC. Based on the CDR3 plus reference TRBV5-5 and TRBJ2-1, the full variable domain is DAGVTQSPTHLIKTRGQQVTLRCSPISGHKSVSWYQQVLGQGPQFIFQYYEKEERGRGNFPDRFSARQFPNYSSELNVNALLLGDSALYLCASSDTGLYGSNREQFFGPGTRLTVL.